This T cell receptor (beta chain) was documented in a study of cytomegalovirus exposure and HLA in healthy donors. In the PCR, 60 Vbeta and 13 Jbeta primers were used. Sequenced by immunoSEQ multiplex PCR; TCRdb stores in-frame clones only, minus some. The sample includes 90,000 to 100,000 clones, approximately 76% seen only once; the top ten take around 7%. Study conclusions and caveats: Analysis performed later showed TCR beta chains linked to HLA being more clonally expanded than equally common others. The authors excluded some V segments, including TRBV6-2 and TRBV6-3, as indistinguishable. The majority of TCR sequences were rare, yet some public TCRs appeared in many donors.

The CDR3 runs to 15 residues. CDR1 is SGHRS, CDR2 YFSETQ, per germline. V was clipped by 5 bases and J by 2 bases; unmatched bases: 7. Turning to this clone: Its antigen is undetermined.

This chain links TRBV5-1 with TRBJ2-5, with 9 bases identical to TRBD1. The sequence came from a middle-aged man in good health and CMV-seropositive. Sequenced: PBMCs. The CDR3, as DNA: TGCGCCAGCAGGGCCGGGACAGGGATTCAAGAGACCCAGTACTTC. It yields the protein CASRAGTGIQETQYF.